Included here is one TCR beta chain sequence, with context. Its target is unknown. This sample stems from a study of post-analysis software for immune sequencing data. General study points: Comparison with controls showed significantly lower normalized Chao1 diversity in multiple sclerosis patients. When patients were compared with controls, about five TRBV segments were more frequent, TRBV5-6, TRBV5-1 and TRBV20-1 among them.

Included in the TCR beta cDNA libraries were unique molecular identifiers. In TCRdb, the PCR reads were re-called with MiXCR into one record per CDR3 protein. Here the sample spans about 540,000 distinct CDR3 sequences, 30% to 40% being singletons. This CDR3 region has 14 residues. The V and J ends lost 6 bases and 1 base, in that order; junction bases with no gene match: 2. Germline CDR1 MNHEY, CDR2 SVGAGI. Sequencing was performed on blood. The source of this sequence is a girl aged 2 to 17 with multiple sclerosis. The chain links TRBV6-5 to TRBJ1-5, with TRBD1 matching over 8 bases. The CDR3 is CASRDRVSNQPQHF. As DNA, the CDR3 is TGTGCCAGCAGGGACAGGGTGAGCAATCAGCCCCAGCATTTT.